A single sample gave rise to the 26 T cell receptor beta chains below, sequenced in a study of a mutant IDH1 vaccine in newly diagnosed glioma. Profiled with immunoSEQ multiplex PCR; TCRdb holds only in-frame clones, not every one. The table records 110,000 or so clones, 85% to 90% of them present only once. Time point in this sample: week 11, during vaccination. Each vaccine dose was 300 ug of mutant IDH1 20-mer peptide, with topical imiquimod. The antigens these receptors bind are not known. The specimen comprised PBMCs, sampled from a glioma patient whose treatment included an IDH1 peptide vaccine. The receptors shown here come from a woman between 50 and 59 years old with glioma.

About this clone: Other nucleotide sequences in the sample specify the same CDR3. V is TRBV7-9 and J is TRBJ2-1; 10 bases fit TRBD1. With V trimmed by 5 bases and J by 9 bases, 7 bases remained unmatched. CDR3 length: 14 residues. Germline V gives CDR1 SEHNR, CDR2 FQNEAQ (reference sequence). This chain's CDR3 is CASSHRDRGSEQFF. The CDR3 DNA sequence: TGTGCCAGCAGCCACCGGGACAGGGGAAGTGAGCAGTTCTTC.

V and J are TRBV6-6 and TRBJ1-1; 9 bases are shared with TRBD1. The CDR3 spans 13 residues. The trim removed 6 bases at V and 4 bases at J, leaving 3 bases unmatched. CDR1 MNHNY and CDR2 SVGAGI come from the germline V gene (reference sequence). CDR3 amino acids: CASRQGAFTEAFF. The DNA of the CDR3 is TGTGCCAGCAGACAGGGGGCGTTCACTGAAGCTTTCTTT.

The genes are TRBV28 and TRBJ2-5; tentatively, D is TRBD1 (6 bases). The V gene lost 7 bases and the J gene lost 1 base, with 10 bases spanning the gap. The CDR3 totals 13 residues. The germline gives CDR1 MDHEN, CDR2 SYDVKM. DNA of the CDR3: TGTGCCAGCAACCAGGGGACCCAAGAGACCCAGTACTTC. Amino acids: CASNQGTQETQYF.

The V call is TRBV28, the J call TRBJ1-5; D gene ambiguous. CDR1 MDHEN and CDR2 SYDVKM come from the germline V gene. This CDR3 contains 16 residues. Deletions cut 3 bases from V and 1 base from J, with 13 bases between. The CDR3 nucleotides are TGTGCCAGCAGTTTGCCCGGACTCGGGAGCAATCAGCCCCAGCATTTT. It is translated as CASSLPGLGSNQPQHF.

As to this clone: Its ends do not fully match the called genes, so a read error is possible. The V call is TRBV6-6, the J call TRBJ1-4; D ambiguous. Germline V gene data show CDR1 as MNHNY and CDR2 as SVGAGI (reference sequence). The CDR3 loop spans 14 amino acids. CDR3 in DNA: TGTGCCAGCGCGTTTTCCTCCACTAATGGAAAACTGTTTTTT. Translating gives CASAFSSTNGKLFF.

The chain is built from TRBV5-8 and TRBJ2-1; 8 bases line up with TRBD2. Germline CDR1 and CDR2: SGHTS and YDEGEE. J gave up 8 bases and V 5 bases, and 12 bases lay outside the gene matches. CDR3 length: 15 residues. CDR3 loop: CASRVGTRGLDEQFF. CDR3 bases: TGTGCCAGCAGGGTAGGGACTAGGGGGTTGGATGAGCAGTTCTTC.

The rearrangement uses TRBV19 and TRBJ2-7; D may be TRBD1 (6 bases). The CDR3 runs to 13 residues. V lost 4 bases, J lost 5 bases, and 12 bases lay in between. Looked up from germline, CDR1 is LNHDA and CDR2 is SQIVND (reference sequence). The chain's CDR3 is CASSSSRGHEQYF. CDR3 sequence (DNA): TGTGCCAGTAGTAGTAGCAGGGGTCACGAGCAGTACTTC.

The CDR3 DNA follows: TGTGCCACCAGCAGAGTTTTGACGGAGAACACTGAAGCTTTCTTT. Amino acid sequence: CATSRVLTENTEAFF. The chain recombines TRBV15 with TRBJ1-1; D is ambiguous. The germline CDR1 and CDR2 sequences are LNHNV and YYDKDF (reference sequence). The CDR3 runs 15 residues. Trimming shortened V by 1 base and J by 1 base, and 10 bases separated the two germline ends.

The chain is built from TRBV6-4 and TRBJ2-7; D is possibly TRBD1 or TRBD2 (5 bases each). Germline V gene data show CDR1 as MRHNA and CDR2 as SNTAGT. With 6 bases removed from V and 7 bases from J, the gap between germline ends came to 19 bases. The CDR3 sequence is 14 residues long. CDR3: CASRGRTTNGEQYF. The CDR3 DNA reads TGTGCCAGCAGGGGACGTACCACAAACGGGGAGCAGTACTTC.

The V and J genes are TRBV10-1 and TRBJ2-7; D is unresolved. The germline V and J ends were trimmed by 3 bases and 1 base, with 7 bases remaining between them. CDR3 length: 13 residues. Per the germline V gene, CDR1 is WNHNN and CDR2 is SYGVQD (reference sequence). CDR3 nucleotides: TGCGCCAGCAGTGAAGACGGTTCCTACGAGCAGTACTTC. Translation gives CASSEDGSYEQYF.

V is TRBV30 and J is TRBJ2-7; TRBD2 matches 13 bases. After removal of 7 bases from V and 2 bases from J, the junction contained 5 bases not matched to a gene. The CDR3 extends over 14 amino acids. Germline V gene sequence: CDR1 GTSNPN, CDR2 SVGIG (reference sequence). The chain's CDR3 is CASDTSGRAYEQYF. In DNA form, the CDR3 reads TGTGCCTCGGACACTAGCGGGAGGGCCTACGAGCAGTACTTC.

This clone was picked up one time. The chain is built from TRBV5-6 and TRBJ2-7; 13 nucleotides match TRBD2. This CDR3 spans 18 amino acids. J lost 7 bases, V lost 3 bases, and 16 bases had no gene match. Germline V lookup: CDR1 SGHDT, CDR2 YYEEEE. CDR3 in amino acids: CASSSLFRLAGGSGEQYF. Written as DNA, the CDR3 is TGTGCCAGCAGCTCGCTGTTCCGACTAGCGGGAGGCTCGGGGGAGCAGTACTTC.

This clone was picked up one time. V and J are TRBV10-3 and TRBJ2-7; D is unclear. CDR1 ENHRY and CDR2 SYGVKD come from the germline V gene. Trimming pared 4 bases from V and 3 bases from J, leaving 13 bases between. The CDR3 is 14 residues long. The CDR3 region is CAISVQRTLYEQYF. The CDR3 nucleotides are TGTGCCATCAGTGTTCAGCGAACCCTCTACGAGCAGTACTTC.

V and J are TRBV9 and TRBJ2-1, with 9 positions matching TRBD2. Germline loops: CDR1 SGDLS, CDR2 YYNGEE. The CDR3 is made up of 20 amino acids. The V and J ends lost 2 bases and 0 bases, in that order; junction bases with no gene match: 15. This CDR3 reads CASSVLGLATLMTSYNEQFF. In DNA, the CDR3 is TGTGCCAGCAGCGTTCTCGGACTAGCGACTTTGATGACCTCCTACAATGAGCAGTTCTTC.

The V call is TRBV19, the J call TRBJ1-1, with D unclear. V gave up 0 bases and J gave up 6 bases, with 14 bases separating them. CDR1 and CDR2 (germline): LNHDA, SQIVND (reference sequence). The length of the CDR3 is 15 residues. As DNA, the CDR3 is TGTGCCAGTAGTATAGAAGCGGGAGGGTCCGCTGAAGCTTTCTTT. Protein: CASSIEAGGSAEAFF.

This chain connects TRBV2 to TRBJ2-2; 10 nucleotides line up with TRBD1. V shed 4 bases, J shed 4 bases, and the junction held 6 bases outside the gene matches. Germline V CDR1 and CDR2: SNHLY, FYNNEI. The CDR3 has 16 amino acids. Written as DNA, the CDR3 is TGTGCCAGCAGTGTGCGGGGACAGGGGTTCACCGGGGAGCTGTTTTTT. Its translation is CASSVRGQGFTGELFF. Full variable domain (missing parts from reference TRBV2 and TRBJ2-2): EPEVTQTPSHQVTQMGQEVILRCVPISNHLYFYWYRQILGQKVEFLVSFYNNEISEKSEIFDDQFSVERPDGSNFTLKIRSTKLEDSAMYFCASSVRGQGFTGELFFGEGSRLTVL.

The J gene is TRBJ2-1, the V gene TRBV5-1, with TRBD1 matching over 9 bases. V was pared by 5 bases and J by 9 bases, with 3 bases of the junction left unmatched. This CDR3 spans 12 amino acids. Germline CDR1 reads SGHRS; CDR2 reads YFSETQ. CDR3 sequence reads: CASRQGAGEQFF. DNA of the CDR3: TGCGCCAGCAGACAGGGGGCCGGTGAGCAGTTCTTC.

CDR3 DNA: TGTGCCAGCAGCCCCGCACCCGGGGAGCTGTTTTTT. Translation: CASSPAPGELFF. This chain uses TRBV7-6 with TRBJ2-2, with D uncertain. V was pared by 5 bases and J by 6 bases, with 7 bases between. Per the germline V gene, CDR1 is SGHVS and CDR2 is FNYEAQ. The CDR3 runs 12 residues.

The rearrangement uses TRBV28 and TRBJ2-7; TRBD1 agrees at 7 bases. The junction had 7 bases not matched to a gene; V was cut back by 5 bases and J by 0 bases. CDR1 is MDHEN and CDR2 is SYDVKM in the germline V gene. This CDR3 has 15 residues. This CDR3 reads CASSVLGGASYEQYF. As DNA, the CDR3 is TGTGCCAGCAGTGTCCTAGGGGGCGCCTCCTACGAGCAGTACTTC.

The chain uses TRBV4-1 and TRBJ2-7, with 13 bases identical to TRBD2. The CDR3 contains 15 residues. Germline CDR1 is MGHRA and CDR2 is YSYEKL. V lost 4 bases, J lost 6 bases, and 6 bases stayed unmatched. CDR3 nucleotide sequence: TGCGCCAGCAGCCGGGGACTAGCGGGAAGAGGCGAGCAGTACTTC. It codes for CASSRGLAGRGEQYF.

The chain couples TRBV6-5 to TRBJ1-1; maybe TRBD1 (5 bases). CDR1 and CDR2 from the germline V gene are MNHEY and SVGAGI. The CDR3 length is 14 residues. The ends were cut back, 0 bases at V and 7 bases at J, with 12 bases in the middle. This CDR3 reads CASSYSGGVGEAFF. CDR3 DNA: TGTGCCAGCAGTTACTCGGGAGGGGTGGGTGAAGCTTTCTTT.

The V call is TRBV7-2, the J call TRBJ2-1; D uncertain. The germline gives CDR1 SGHTA, CDR2 FQGNSA. The V gene lost 5 bases and the J gene lost 8 bases, with 19 bases spanning the gap. This CDR3 spans 15 amino acids. The CDR3 DNA reads TGTGCCAGCAGCCCGACCTTTAACGCGCTCTATGAGCAGTTCTTC. It encodes CASSPTFNALYEQFF.

V gene TRBV28 combines with J gene TRBJ2-1, with 14 positions matching TRBD2. After removal of 4 bases from V and 4 bases from J, the junction contained 6 bases not matched to a gene. This CDR3 has 17 residues. CDR1 is MDHEN and CDR2 is SYDVKM in the germline V gene. The CDR3 DNA is TGTGCCAGCAGTTCCCGACTAGCGGGAGGGCCTTACAATGAGCAGTTCTTC. Residues: CASSSRLAGGPYNEQFF.

For the CDR3, the DNA is TGTGCCAGCCGGGAGAATTCACCCCTCCACTTT. This codes for CASRENSPLHF. V gene TRBV6-1 combines with J gene TRBJ1-6; no reliable D call. Trimming left V 8 bases short and J 7 bases short, with 6 bases between. Germline V gene lookup returns CDR1 MNHNS and CDR2 SASEGT. The CDR3 runs to 11 residues.

The J gene is TRBJ1-4, the V gene TRBV19; D is perhaps TRBD1 (5 bases). The CDR3 is made up of 15 amino acids. V lost 1 base and J lost 7, with 13 bases in between. The germline CDR1 and CDR2 sequences are LNHDA and SQIVND (reference sequence). CDR3 DNA sequence: TGTGCCAGTAGTATAGCAGAGGGGATAGGTGAAAAACTGTTTTTT. As protein: CASSIAEGIGEKLFF.

CDR3 residues: CASYTWGRGYRSYNEQFF. In nucleotides, the CDR3 is TGTGCCAGCTACACTTGGGGGAGGGGCTACCGCTCCTACAATGAGCAGTTCTTC. V usage is TRBV27 and J usage is TRBJ2-1; 7 nucleotides agree with TRBD2. Losses at the gene ends were 8 bases for V and 0 bases for J; bases not matched to a gene: 16. The germline gives CDR1 MNHEY, CDR2 SMNVEV (reference sequence). This CDR3 has 18 amino acids.